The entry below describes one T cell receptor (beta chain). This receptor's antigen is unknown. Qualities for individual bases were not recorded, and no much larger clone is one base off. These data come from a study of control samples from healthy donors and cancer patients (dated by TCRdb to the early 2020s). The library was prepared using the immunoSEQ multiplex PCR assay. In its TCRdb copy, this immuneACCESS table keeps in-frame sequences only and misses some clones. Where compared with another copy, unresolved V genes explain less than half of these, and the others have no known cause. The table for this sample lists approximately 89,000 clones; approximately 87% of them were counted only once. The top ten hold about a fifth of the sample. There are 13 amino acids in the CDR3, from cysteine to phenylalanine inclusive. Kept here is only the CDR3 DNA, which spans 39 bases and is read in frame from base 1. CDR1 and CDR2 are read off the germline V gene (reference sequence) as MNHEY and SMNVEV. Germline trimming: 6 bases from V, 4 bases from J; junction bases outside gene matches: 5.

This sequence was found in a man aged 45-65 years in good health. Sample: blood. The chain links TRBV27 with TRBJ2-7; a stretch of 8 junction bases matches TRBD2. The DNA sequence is TGTGCCAGCAGACGGGGGGGAATGTACGAGCAGTACTTC. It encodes CASRRGGMYEQYF.